The 30 T cell receptor beta chains presented below share a single source sample, sequenced in a study of early T cells in non-severe SARS-CoV-2 infection. TCRdb called the 5' RACE reads again in MiXCR, with one record for every CDR3 protein. The repertoire holds about 100,000 distinct CDR3 sequences, with about 12% as singletons. What was sequenced was whole blood. These receptor sequences come from an adult who was a healthcare worker with PCR-confirmed SARS-CoV-2 infection or an uninfected control (not recorded which).

V and J are TRBV18 and TRBJ2-2, with D uncertain. The CDR3 is made up of 13 amino acids. V gave up 2 bases and J gave up 6 bases, with 7 bases separating them. Germline assignment: CDR1 KGHSH and CDR2 LQKENI. CDR3 residues: CASSPTHPGELFF. The CDR3 bases are TGTGCCAGCTCACCAACACATCCCGGGGAGCTGTTTTTT.

The gene calls are TRBV5-5 and TRBJ1-3, with D maybe TRBD1 (6 bases). CDR1 and CDR2 (germline): SGHKS, YYEKEE (reference sequence). This CDR3 region has 19 residues. Deletions cut 2 bases from V and 0 bases from J, with 21 bases between. The CDR3: CASSLQGPHLQSSGNTIYF. The CDR3 region has the DNA TGTGCCAGCAGCTTACAGGGACCGCACCTCCAAAGCTCTGGAAACACCATATATTTT.

This sequence joins TRBV10-3 and TRBJ2-5, with 11 bases lining up with TRBD2. Germline V lookup: CDR1 ENHRY, CDR2 SYGVKD. The CDR3 loop spans 16 amino acids. J was trimmed by 1 base and V by 6 bases; bases with no gene match: 7. This chain's CDR3 is CAIRGELAGAQETQYF. The CDR3, as DNA: TGTGCCATCAGAGGAGAACTAGCGGGGGCCCAAGAGACCCAGTACTTC.

This clonotype was picked up many times. The rearrangement joins TRBV2 to TRBJ1-1; 7 nucleotides align to TRBD1. The V gene's germline CDR1 is SNHLY and CDR2 FYNNEI. The ends lost 8 bases at V and 5 bases at J; junction bases unmatched: 8. This CDR3 has 13 amino acids. CDR3: CASRISTGTEAFF. The CDR3, as DNA: TGTGCCAGCCGGATCTCGACAGGGACTGAAGCTTTCTTT.

This clonotype occurred a few times. The CDR3 loop reads CASSHPGRGEKLFF. The CDR3 DNA reads TGTGCCAGCAGCCACCCGGGACGAGGTGAAAAACTGTTTTTT. The chain combines TRBV14 with TRBJ1-4; D may be TRBD1 (5 bases). The CDR3 runs 14 residues. Germline values: CDR1 SGHDN, CDR2 FVKESK. V lost 3 bases and J 7 bases, leaving 12 bases between the germline ends.

This clonotype was observed at least ten times. V and J are TRBV20-1 and TRBJ2-7; possibly TRBD1 for D (6 bases). The CDR3 is 13 amino acids. CDR1 DFQATT and CDR2 SNEGSKA come from the germline V gene (reference sequence). Trimming removed 4 bases at V and 3 bases at J, with 13 bases between. CDR3 loop: CSAKQGTLYEQYF. As DNA, the CDR3 is TGCAGTGCTAAACAGGGTACACTCTACGAGCAGTACTTC.

V usage is TRBV5-5 and J usage is TRBJ2-7, with a tentative D call TRBD1 (6 bases). This CDR3 region has 14 residues. Trimming shortened V by 4 bases and J by 4 bases, and 15 bases separated the two germline ends. Germline assignment: CDR1 SGHKS and CDR2 YYEKEE (reference sequence). This CDR3 is CASSKRTDGYEQYF. DNA of the CDR3: TGTGCCAGCAGCAAAAGGACAGATGGATACGAGCAGTACTTC.

The V and J genes are TRBV7-6 and TRBJ2-7; TRBD1 matches 7 bases. Germline loops: CDR1 SGHVS, CDR2 FNYEAQ. CDR3 length equals 15 residues. The V and J ends lost 5 bases and 2 bases, in that order; junction bases with no gene match: 9. The CDR3 sequence: CASSQRTGLTYEQYF. For the CDR3, the DNA is TGTGCCAGCAGCCAGCGGACAGGTCTCACCTACGAGCAGTACTTC.

The chain uses TRBV10-3 and TRBJ1-5; TRBD1 is a possible D gene (5 bases). The CDR3 consists of 13 residues. Germline values: CDR1 ENHRY, CDR2 SYGVKD. Trimming pared 4 bases from V and 5 bases from J, leaving 9 bases between. The CDR3 nucleotides are TGTGCCATCAGTGGCGAAGGGGATCAGCCCCAGCATTTT. It specifies CAISGEGDQPQHF.

The chain recombines TRBV7-2 with TRBJ2-5; TRBD2 might be the D (5 bases). The V gene lost 2 bases and the J gene lost 3 bases, with 10 bases spanning the gap. The V gene's germline CDR1 is SGHTA and CDR2 FQGNSA. The CDR3 runs to 14 residues. The CDR3 coding sequence is TGTGCCAGCAGCTTAATAGCGCGCAAAGAGACCCAGTACTTC. Translating it yields CASSLIARKETQYF.

In this sample, this clonotype turned up many times. Written as DNA, the CDR3 is TGTGCCAGCAGCTTATGGGACTCCGAAGGGGTGGGGCAGTTCTTC. Amino acids: CASSLWDSEGVGQFF. This chain connects TRBV11-2 to TRBJ2-1, with D tentatively TRBD2 (6 bases). The V end was cut by 2 bases, the J end by 12 bases, with 20 bases between. The germline gives CDR1 SGHAT, CDR2 FQNNGV. The CDR3 totals 15 residues.

The chain carries TRBV3-1 and TRBJ1-3; D gene ambiguous. The CDR3 is 15 residues long. In germline, CDR1 is LGHDT, CDR2 YNNKEL (reference sequence). The V end lost 1 base, the J end lost 2 bases, and 9 bases lay between the germline ends. CDR3 residues: CASSQASIAGNTIYF. The CDR3 region has the DNA TGTGCCAGCAGCCAAGCGAGTATCGCTGGAAACACCATATATTTT.

The table lists this clonotype with a few counts. The chain carries TRBV18 and TRBJ2-1, with D perhaps TRBD2 (6 bases). Trimming pared 3 bases from V and 8 bases from J, leaving 11 bases between. CDR1 is KGHSH, CDR2 LQKENI, per germline. CDR3 length: 13 amino acids. The CDR3 spells CASSPTLAHEQFF. CDR3 coding DNA: TGTGCCAGCTCACCGACTCTAGCGCATGAGCAGTTCTTC.

This clonotype was counted at least ten times. The gene calls are TRBV4-2 and TRBJ2-2, with D hard to call. This CDR3 comprises 13 residues. V was trimmed by 4 bases and J by 1 base, leaving 4 bases between them. CDR1 LGHNA and CDR2 YNFKEQ come from the germline V gene. The CDR3 reads CASSLMNTGELFF. The CDR3 DNA is TGTGCCAGCAGCCTTATGAACACCGGGGAGCTGTTTTTT.

The chain couples TRBV10-3 to TRBJ1-1, with D possibly matching TRBD1 (5 bases). From germline, CDR1 is ENHRY and CDR2 SYGVKD. Trimming stripped 4 bases from V and 4 bases from J, with 19 bases between. This CDR3 spans 16 amino acids. CDR3 sequence: CAISARGREMGTEAFF. The CDR3 DNA is TGTGCCATCAGTGCCCGGGGCCGCGAGATGGGCACTGAAGCTTTCTTT.

This clonotype was counted a few times. The V gene is TRBV7-6, the J gene TRBJ2-1; TRBD2 matches 12 bases. The CDR3 is 18 amino acids. J gave up 2 bases and V 5 bases, and 10 bases lay outside the gene matches. The V gene's germline CDR1 is SGHVS and CDR2 FNYEAQ. The DNA of the CDR3 is TGTGCCAGCAGCGCTCGGACTAGCGGGGTTTTCACCTACAATGAGCAGTTCTTC. Protein product: CASSARTSGVFTYNEQFF.

This clonotype has a count of ten or more. The V and J genes are TRBV11-2 and TRBJ2-7; maybe TRBD2 (6 bases). Germline V gene data show CDR1 as SGHAT and CDR2 as FQNNGV. Trimming removed 5 bases from V and 2 bases from J, with 13 bases in between. The CDR3 has 14 amino acids. CDR3 protein: CASSAGLLAYEQYF. The DNA for the CDR3 is TGTGCCAGCAGCGCGGGACTTCTCGCCTACGAGCAGTACTTC.

Many counts were recorded for this clonotype. Here the CDR3 reads CASSLAPSQETQYF. The CDR3 DNA is TGTGCCAGCAGCCTGGCCCCATCACAAGAGACCCAGTACTTC. V usage is TRBV12-3 or TRBV12-4 and J usage is TRBJ2-5; D remains unclear. Trimming removed 6 bases from V and 2 bases from J, with 13 bases in between. This CDR3 region has 14 residues.

This clonotype was seen at least ten times. The chain couples TRBV20-1 to TRBJ2-4, with D hard to call. V lost 6 bases to trimming and J lost 0 bases, with 12 bases between them. Germline V gives CDR1 DFQATT, CDR2 SNEGSKA (reference sequence). This CDR3 is built from 14 residues. CDR3 loop: CSATRRRAKNIQYF. CDR3 sequence (DNA): TGCAGTGCCACCCGACGGAGAGCCAAAAACATTCAGTACTTC.

This clonotype has ten or more counts. Written as DNA, the CDR3 is TGTGCCAGCAGCGCCCGGGGACAGGGGTCCTACGAGCAGTACTTC. Protein sequence: CASSARGQGSYEQYF. The rearrangement joins TRBV27 to TRBJ2-7; 10 bases fit TRBD1. Germline V gene lookup returns CDR1 MNHEY and CDR2 SMNVEV (reference sequence). The V segment lost 6 bases and the J segment 1 base; nucleotides outside the gene matches: 6. The CDR3 spans 15 residues.

This clonotype showed up just a few times. The V and J genes are TRBV7-8 and TRBJ1-1; D remains unclear. The germline V gene has CDR1 SGHVS and CDR2 FQNEAQ. V was trimmed by 3 bases and J by 6 bases, leaving 23 bases between them. The CDR3 consists of 17 residues. This CDR3 is CASSLESGFLRVSEAFF. The CDR3 coding sequence is TGTGCCAGCAGCTTGGAATCGGGATTTCTTCGTGTTTCTGAAGCTTTCTTT.

The rearrangement links TRBV29-1 to TRBJ1-1, with D possibly TRBD1 on 5 matching bases. Germline V gene sequence: CDR1 SQVTM, CDR2 ANQGSEA. The CDR3 covers 13 residues. Written as DNA, the CDR3 is TGCGGCGGGGGGGTGTCGGGGACCCCTGAAGCTTTCTTT. Protein product: CGGGVSGTPEAFF.

This clonotype appeared a few times. The chain combines TRBV20-1 with TRBJ2-5; 12 bases agree with TRBD1. The V gene's germline CDR1 is DFQATT and CDR2 SNEGSKA (reference sequence). The CDR3 extends over 15 amino acids. Trimming at V came to 4 bases and at J to 5 bases, leaving 8 bases not matched to a gene. CDR3 bases: TGCAGTGCTACCCCTGGGACAGGGGGCGATGAGACCCAGTACTTC. Protein sequence: CSATPGTGGDETQYF.

J is TRBJ1-6 and V is TRBV6-5, with D perhaps matching TRBD1 (6 bases). Trimming stripped 5 bases from V and 3 bases from J, with 8 bases between. The CDR3 is 14 amino acids. Germline lookup yields CDR1 MNHEY and CDR2 SVGAGI. CDR3 sequence: CASSDRNYNSPLHF. Written as DNA, the CDR3 is TGTGCCAGCAGTGACAGGAACTATAATTCACCCCTCCACTTT.

The chain links TRBV7-2 to TRBJ1-5, with 7 bases identical to TRBD1. The CDR3 loop spans 16 amino acids. Germline V gene data show CDR1 as SGHTA and CDR2 as FQGNSA. The J segment lost 9 bases and the V segment lost 5 bases, leaving 16 bases of the junction unmatched. The CDR3 DNA follows: TGTGCCAGCAGCCCACGGACAGGCGCTTCGGGGAGGCCCCAGCATTTT. Translating gives CASSPRTGASGRPQHF.

The chain combines TRBV7-6 with TRBJ2-1, with D perhaps given as TRBD1 or TRBD2 (6 bases each). The V gene's germline CDR1 is SGHVS and CDR2 FNYEAQ. Trimming removed 4 bases at V and 8 bases at J, with 18 bases between. The CDR3 has 15 amino acids. CDR3 DNA: TGTGCCAGCAGCTCCCCCCGGGGGCGGGACTATGAGCAGTTCTTC. Encoded protein: CASSSPRGRDYEQFF.

The chain combines TRBV2 with TRBJ1-2, with 7 bases matching TRBD1. The germline gives CDR1 SNHLY, CDR2 FYNNEI. The CDR3 extends over 14 amino acids. Unmatched junction bases numbered 6, after V lost 7 bases and J lost 1 base. DNA of the CDR3: TGTGCCAGCACCAGAGACAGGGTTAACTATGGCTACACCTTC. It codes for CASTRDRVNYGYTF.

There are many counts of this clonotype. The chain has TRBV18 and TRBJ1-5; maybe TRBD1 (6 bases). CDR3 size: 15 residues. V lost 6 bases and J 4 bases, leaving 16 bases between the germline ends. Germline lookup yields CDR1 KGHSH and CDR2 LQKENI. CDR3 protein: CASSRRTESNQPQHF. The CDR3 DNA reads TGTGCCAGCTCCCGTCGGACAGAGTCAAATCAGCCCCAGCATTTT.

This chain joins TRBV7-8 and TRBJ2-7; 10 bases map to TRBD1. Germline V CDR1 and CDR2: SGHVS, FQNEAQ. CDR3 length: 14 amino acids. Trimming removed 3 bases from V and 7 bases from J; junction bases left unmatched: 6. CDR3: CASSFRQGAEEQYF. The DNA for the CDR3 is TGTGCCAGCAGCTTCCGACAGGGGGCGGAGGAGCAGTACTTC.

This chain uses TRBV7-2 with TRBJ1-5, with 7 nucleotides matching TRBD1. The ends lost 6 bases at V and 7 bases at J; junction bases unmatched: 9. There are 14 residues in the CDR3. CDR1 SGHTA and CDR2 FQGNSA come from the germline V gene. The CDR3 protein is CASSQGQASQPQHF. CDR3 coding DNA: TGTGCCAGCAGTCAAGGACAGGCTAGCCAGCCCCAGCATTTT.